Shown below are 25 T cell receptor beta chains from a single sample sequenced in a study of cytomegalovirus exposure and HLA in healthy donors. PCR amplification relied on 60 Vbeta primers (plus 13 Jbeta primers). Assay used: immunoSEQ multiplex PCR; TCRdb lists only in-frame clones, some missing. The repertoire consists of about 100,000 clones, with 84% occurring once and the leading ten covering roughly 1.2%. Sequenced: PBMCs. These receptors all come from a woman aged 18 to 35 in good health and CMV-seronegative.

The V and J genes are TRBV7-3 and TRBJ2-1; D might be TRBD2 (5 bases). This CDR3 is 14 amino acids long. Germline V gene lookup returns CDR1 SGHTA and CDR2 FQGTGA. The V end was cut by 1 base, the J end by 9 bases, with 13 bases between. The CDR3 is CASSLRASRREQFF. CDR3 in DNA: TGTGCCAGCAGCTTAAGGGCTAGCCGGCGTGAGCAGTTCTTC.

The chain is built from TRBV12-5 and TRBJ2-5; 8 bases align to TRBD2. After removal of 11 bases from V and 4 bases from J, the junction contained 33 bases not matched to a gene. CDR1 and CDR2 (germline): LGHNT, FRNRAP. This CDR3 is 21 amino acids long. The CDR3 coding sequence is TGTGCTCCCACCGAACGGGAGGGGGGGACTTACAGACGAAGAGACACAGAGACCCAGTACTTC. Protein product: CAPTEREGGTYRRRDTETQYF.

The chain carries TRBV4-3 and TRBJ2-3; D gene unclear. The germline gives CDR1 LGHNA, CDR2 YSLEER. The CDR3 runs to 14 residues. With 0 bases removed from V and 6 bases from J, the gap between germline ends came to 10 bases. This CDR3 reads CASSQDFRGDTQYF. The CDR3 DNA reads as TGCGCCAGCAGCCAAGATTTTCGAGGCGATACGCAGTATTTT.

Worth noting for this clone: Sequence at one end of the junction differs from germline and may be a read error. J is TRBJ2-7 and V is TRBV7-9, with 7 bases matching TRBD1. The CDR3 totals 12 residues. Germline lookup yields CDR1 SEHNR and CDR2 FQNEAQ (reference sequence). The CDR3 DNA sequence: TGTTCCAGCAGCCCGCAGGGGGACGAGCAGTACTTC. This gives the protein CSSSPQGDEQYF.

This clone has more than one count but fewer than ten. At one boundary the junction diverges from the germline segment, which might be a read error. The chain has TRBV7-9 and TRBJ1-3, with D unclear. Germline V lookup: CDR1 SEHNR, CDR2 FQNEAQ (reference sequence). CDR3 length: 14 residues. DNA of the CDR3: TGTTCCAGCAGCTTATCAGGTGCTGGAAACACCATATATTTT. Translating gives CSSSLSGAGNTIYF. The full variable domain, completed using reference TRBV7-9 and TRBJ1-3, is DTGVSQNPRHKITKRGQNVTFRCDPISEHNRLYWYRQTLGQGPEFLTYFQNEAQLEKSRLLSDRFSAERPKGSFSTLEIQRTEQGDSAMYLCSSSLSGAGNTIYFGEGSWLTVV.

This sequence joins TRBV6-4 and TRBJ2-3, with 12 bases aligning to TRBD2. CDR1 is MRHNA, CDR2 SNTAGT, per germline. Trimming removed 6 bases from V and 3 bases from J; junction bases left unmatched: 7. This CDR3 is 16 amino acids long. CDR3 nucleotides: TGTGCCAGCAGCAGACTAGCGGGAGATCGAACAGATACGCAGTATTTT. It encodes CASSRLAGDRTDTQYF.

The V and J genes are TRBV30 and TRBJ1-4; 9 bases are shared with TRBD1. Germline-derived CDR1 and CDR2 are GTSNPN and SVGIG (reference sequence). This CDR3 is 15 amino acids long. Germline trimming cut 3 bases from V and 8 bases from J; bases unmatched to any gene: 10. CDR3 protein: CAWSPTGGAGEKLFF. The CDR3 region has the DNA TGTGCCTGGAGCCCCACAGGGGGCGCAGGGGAAAAACTGTTTTTT. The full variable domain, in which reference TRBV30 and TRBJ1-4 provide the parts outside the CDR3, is SQTIHQWPATLVQPVGSPLSLECTVEGTSNPNLYWYRQAAGRGLQLLFYSVGIGQISSEVPQNLSASRPQDRQFILSSKKLLLSDSGFYLCAWSPTGGAGEKLFFGSGTQLSVL.

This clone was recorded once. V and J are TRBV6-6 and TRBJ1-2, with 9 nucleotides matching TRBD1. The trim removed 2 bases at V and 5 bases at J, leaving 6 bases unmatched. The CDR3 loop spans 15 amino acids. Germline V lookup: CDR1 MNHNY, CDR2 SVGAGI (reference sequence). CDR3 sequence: CASSYEGQGSYGYTF. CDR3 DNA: TGTGCCAGCAGTTACGAAGGACAGGGGTCGTATGGCTACACCTTC.

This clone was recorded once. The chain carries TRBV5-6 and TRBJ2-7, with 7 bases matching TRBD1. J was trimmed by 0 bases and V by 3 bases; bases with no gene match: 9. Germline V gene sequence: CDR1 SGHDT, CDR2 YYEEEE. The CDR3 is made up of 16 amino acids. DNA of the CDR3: TGTGCCAGCAGCTGGAACCCCGGGACAGCCTCCTACGAGCAGTACTTC. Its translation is CASSWNPGTASYEQYF.

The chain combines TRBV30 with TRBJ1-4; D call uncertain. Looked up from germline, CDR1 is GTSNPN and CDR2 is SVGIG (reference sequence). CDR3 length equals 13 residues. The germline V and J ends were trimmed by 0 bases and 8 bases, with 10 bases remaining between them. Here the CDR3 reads CAWSVVGLEKLFF. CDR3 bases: TGTGCCTGGAGTGTAGTGGGCTTGGAAAAACTGTTTTTT.

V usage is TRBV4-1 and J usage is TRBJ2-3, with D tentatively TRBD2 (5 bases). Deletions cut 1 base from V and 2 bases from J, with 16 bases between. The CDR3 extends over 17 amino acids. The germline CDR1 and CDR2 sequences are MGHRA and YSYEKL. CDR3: CASSQGLAGLNTDTQYF. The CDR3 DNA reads TGCGCCAGCAGCCAAGGGCTCGCGGGCCTCAACACAGATACGCAGTATTTT.

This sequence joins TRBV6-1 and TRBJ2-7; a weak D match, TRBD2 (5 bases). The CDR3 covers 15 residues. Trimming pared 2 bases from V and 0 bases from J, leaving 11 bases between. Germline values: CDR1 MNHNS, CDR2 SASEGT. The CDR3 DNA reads TGTGCCAGCAGTGAAAGGGAGAAGAGCTCCTACGAGCAGTACTTC. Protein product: CASSEREKSSYEQYF.

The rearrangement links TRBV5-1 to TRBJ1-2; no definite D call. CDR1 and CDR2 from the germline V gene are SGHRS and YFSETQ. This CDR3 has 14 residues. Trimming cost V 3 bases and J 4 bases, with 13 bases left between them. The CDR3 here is CASSSRPGGYGYTF. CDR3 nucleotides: TGCGCCAGCAGCTCGCGGCCAGGAGGCTATGGCTACACCTTC.

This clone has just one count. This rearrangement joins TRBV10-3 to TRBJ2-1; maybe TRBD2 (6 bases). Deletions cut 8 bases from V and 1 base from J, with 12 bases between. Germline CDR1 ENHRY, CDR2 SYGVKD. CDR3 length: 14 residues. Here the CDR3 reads CAIGRGGSYNEQFF. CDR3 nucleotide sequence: TGTGCCATCGGCCGGGGAGGTTCCTACAATGAGCAGTTCTTC.

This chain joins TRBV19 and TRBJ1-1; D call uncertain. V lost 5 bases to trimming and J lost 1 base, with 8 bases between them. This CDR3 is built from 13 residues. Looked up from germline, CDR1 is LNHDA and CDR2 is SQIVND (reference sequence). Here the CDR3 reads CASSERGNTEAFF. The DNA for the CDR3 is TGTGCCAGTAGTGAGCGGGGGAACACTGAAGCTTTCTTT.

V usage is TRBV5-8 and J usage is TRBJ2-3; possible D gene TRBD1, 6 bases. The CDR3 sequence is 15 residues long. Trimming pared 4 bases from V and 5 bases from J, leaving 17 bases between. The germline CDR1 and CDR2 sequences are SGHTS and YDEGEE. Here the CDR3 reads CASSRGTSAVDTQYF. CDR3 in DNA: TGTGCCAGCAGCCGTGGGACATCCGCCGTAGATACGCAGTATTTT. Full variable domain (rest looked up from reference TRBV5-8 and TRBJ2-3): EAGVTQSPTHLIKTRGQQATLRCSPISGHTSVYWYQQALGLGLQFLLWYDEGEERNRGNFPPRFSGRQFPNYSSELNVNALELEDSALYLCASSRGTSAVDTQYFGPGTRLTVL.

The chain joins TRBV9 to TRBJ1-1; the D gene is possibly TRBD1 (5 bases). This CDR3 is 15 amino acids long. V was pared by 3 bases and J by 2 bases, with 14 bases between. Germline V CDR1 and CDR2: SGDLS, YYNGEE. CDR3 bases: TGTGCCAGCAGCGAACCCACGACAGTCAACACTGAAGCTTTCTTT. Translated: CASSEPTTVNTEAFF.

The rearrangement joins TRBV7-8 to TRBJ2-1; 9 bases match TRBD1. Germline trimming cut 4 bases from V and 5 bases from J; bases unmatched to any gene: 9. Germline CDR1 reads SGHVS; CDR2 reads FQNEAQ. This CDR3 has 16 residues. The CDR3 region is CASSWKGQGGHNEQFF. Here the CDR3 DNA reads TGTGCCAGCAGCTGGAAGGGACAGGGAGGCCACAATGAGCAGTTCTTC. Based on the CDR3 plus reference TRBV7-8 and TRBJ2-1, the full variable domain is GAGVSQSPRYKVAKRGQDVALRCDPISGHVSLFWYQQALGQGPEFLTYFQNEAQLDKSGLPSDRFFAERPEGSVSTLKIQRTQQEDSAVYLCASSWKGQGGHNEQFFGPGTRLTVL.

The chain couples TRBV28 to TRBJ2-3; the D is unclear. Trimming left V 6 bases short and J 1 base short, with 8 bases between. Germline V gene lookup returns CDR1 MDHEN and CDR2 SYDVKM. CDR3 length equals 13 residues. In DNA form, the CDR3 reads TGTGCCAGCAGGCCGCCGGGCACAGATACGCAGTATTTT. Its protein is CASRPPGTDTQYF.

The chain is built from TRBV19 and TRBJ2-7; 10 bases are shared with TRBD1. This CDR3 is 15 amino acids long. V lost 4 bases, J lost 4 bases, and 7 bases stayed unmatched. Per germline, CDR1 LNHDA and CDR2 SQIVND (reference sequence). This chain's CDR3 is CASSTPGQGSYEQYF. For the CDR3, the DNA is TGTGCCAGTAGTACCCCGGGACAGGGGTCGTACGAGCAGTACTTC.

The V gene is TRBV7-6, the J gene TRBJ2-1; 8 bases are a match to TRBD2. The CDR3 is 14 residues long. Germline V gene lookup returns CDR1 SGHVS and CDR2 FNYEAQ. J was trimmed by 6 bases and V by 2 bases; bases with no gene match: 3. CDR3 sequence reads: CASSLILAGNEQFF. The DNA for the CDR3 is TGTGCCAGCAGCTTAATCCTAGCGGGCAATGAGCAGTTCTTC.

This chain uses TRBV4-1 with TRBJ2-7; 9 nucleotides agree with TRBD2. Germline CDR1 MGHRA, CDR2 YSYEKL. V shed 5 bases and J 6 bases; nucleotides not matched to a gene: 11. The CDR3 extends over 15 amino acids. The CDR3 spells CASSDLAGRAIEQYF. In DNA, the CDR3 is TGCGCCAGCAGCGACCTAGCGGGGAGGGCTATCGAGCAGTACTTC.

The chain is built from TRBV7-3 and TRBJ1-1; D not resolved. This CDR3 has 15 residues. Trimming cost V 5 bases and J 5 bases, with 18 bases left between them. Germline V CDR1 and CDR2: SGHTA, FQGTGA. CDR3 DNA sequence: TGTGCCAGCAGCCCTCGAGGAGGGCGGTTGACTGAAGCTTTCTTT. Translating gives CASSPRGGRLTEAFF.

Here the CDR3 reads CASSHQVQKGTDTQYF. In nucleotides, the CDR3 is TGTGCCAGCAGCCACCAGGTACAGAAGGGCACAGATACGCAGTATTTT. The chain combines TRBV7-9 with TRBJ2-3; no firm D call. This CDR3 spans 16 amino acids. CDR1 and CDR2 (germline): SEHNR, FQNEAQ (reference sequence). Deletions cut 5 bases from V and 1 base from J, with 16 bases between.

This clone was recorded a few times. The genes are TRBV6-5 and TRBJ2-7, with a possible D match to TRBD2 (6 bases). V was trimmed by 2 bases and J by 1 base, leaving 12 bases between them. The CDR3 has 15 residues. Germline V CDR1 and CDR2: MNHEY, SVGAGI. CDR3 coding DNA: TGTGCCAGCAGTTACCGTCTAGCGTCGTCCTACGAGCAGTACTTC. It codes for CASSYRLASSYEQYF.